The entry below gives a single T cell receptor (beta chain) sequence along with its context. Which antigen it targets is not known. Base qualities are not at hand, and no much larger clone is one base apart. The receptor library was made with the immunoSEQ multiplex PCR assay. TCRdb took this table from immuneACCESS and kept in-frame rearrangements with V and J called. Such tables lack part of the clones; where checked against another copy, unresolved V genes explain under half of the gap, and the rest is unexplained. For this sample the table gives tens of thousands of clones, of which 92% were detected only once. The ten largest clones add up to under 2% of the sample. This specimen belongs to a study of T cell changes during pregnancy in multiple sclerosis (dated by TCRdb to the late 2010s). For context, the study as a whole: In women with multiple sclerosis, the researchers looked at how the T cell repertoire shifted as pregnancy progressed.

The TCR sequence derives from a female donor in good health, enrolled as a control in a pregnancy study. This specimen consisted of peripheral blood, obtained in the first trimester of pregnancy.

CDR3 protein: CASSLNAGEAFF. The DNA sequence is given as TGCGCCAGCAGCTTAAATGCGGGTGAAGCTTTCTTT. Recombination joined TRBV5-1 with TRBJ1-1, with the D gene not confidently named. CDR1 SGHRS and CDR2 YFSETQ were looked up in the germline V gene. From cysteine to phenylalanine, the CDR3 is 12 amino acids long. Kept here is only the CDR3 DNA, which spans 36 bases and is read in frame from base 1. Trimming costs V 2 bases and J 7 bases, and their ends lie 9 bases apart.